This TCR beta chain derives from a study of vaccination effects on CD4 cells after COVID-19. The wider study: Ahead of sequencing, the ViraFEST assay grew antigen-specific CD4+ T cells using viral peptide pools. Researchers drew samples from three convalescent patients early and late after vaccination. Post-vaccine sample collection fell at a median of 72 days after the second dose. Study observations and caveats: Convalescents showed post-vaccine spike-reactive clones that were mainly new vaccine-induced clones.

There are 14 residues in the CDR3. Germline-derived CDR1 and CDR2 are SGHVS and FQNEAQ. Trimming pared 10 bases from V and 0 bases from J, leaving 10 bases between. Subsequent to 10 days of culture, CD4+ T cells were isolated. A positive SARS-CoV-2 PCR test fell between March and December 2020. Participants each got two BNT162b2 or mRNA-1273 vaccine doses. This clone appeared a single time. Its antigen is unidentified. Clones were read by immunoSEQ multiplex PCR, and TCRdb kept only the in-frame ones, dropping some. In the table there are roughly 51,000 clones, 65% to 75% of which are singletons. The starting material was CD4+ T cells from PBMCs cultured without peptide, obtained after COVID-19 vaccination. The gene calls are TRBV7-8 and TRBJ2-6; a possible D gene is TRBD2 (5 bases). The sequence derives from a human donor who had a prior SARS-CoV-2 infection. The CDR3 DNA follows: TGTGCCACCGGGAAAATCTCTGGGGCCAACGTCCTGACTTTC. Protein: CATGKISGANVLTF. The full variable domain, its missing parts supplied by reference TRBV7-8 and TRBJ2-6, is GAGVSQSPRYKVAKRGQDVALRCDPISGHVSLFWYQQALGQGPEFLTYFQNEAQLDKSGLPSDRFFAERPEGSVSTLKIQRTQQEDSAVYLCATGKISGANVLTFGAGSRLTVL.